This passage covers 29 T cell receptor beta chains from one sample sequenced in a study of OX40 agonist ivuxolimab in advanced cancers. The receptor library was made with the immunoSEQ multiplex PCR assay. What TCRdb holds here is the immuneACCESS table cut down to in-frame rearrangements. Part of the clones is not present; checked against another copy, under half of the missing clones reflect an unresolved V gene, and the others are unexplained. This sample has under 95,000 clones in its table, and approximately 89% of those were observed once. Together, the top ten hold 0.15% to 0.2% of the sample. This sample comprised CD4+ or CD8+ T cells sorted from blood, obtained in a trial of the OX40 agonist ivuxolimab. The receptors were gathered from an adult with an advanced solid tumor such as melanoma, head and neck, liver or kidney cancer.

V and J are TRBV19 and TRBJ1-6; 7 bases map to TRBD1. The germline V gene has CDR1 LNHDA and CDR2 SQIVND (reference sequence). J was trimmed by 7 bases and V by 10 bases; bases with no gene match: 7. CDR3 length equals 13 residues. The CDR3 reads CATSTGRNSPLHF. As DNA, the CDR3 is TGTGCCACCTCGACAGGGAGGAATTCACCCCTCCACTTT.

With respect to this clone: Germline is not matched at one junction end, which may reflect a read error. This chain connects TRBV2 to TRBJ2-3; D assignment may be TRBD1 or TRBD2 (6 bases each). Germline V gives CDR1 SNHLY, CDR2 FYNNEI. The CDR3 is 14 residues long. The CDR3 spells CASREGGGPDTQYF. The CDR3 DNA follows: TGTGCCAGCAGAGAAGGGGGAGGCCCAGATACGCAGTATTTT. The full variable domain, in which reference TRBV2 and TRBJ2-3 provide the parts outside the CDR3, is EPEVTQTPSHQVTQMGQEVILRCVPISNHLYFYWYRQILGQKVEFLVSFYNNEISEKSEIFDDQFSVERPDGSNFTLKIRSTKLEDSAMYFCASREGGGPDTQYFGPGTRLTVL.

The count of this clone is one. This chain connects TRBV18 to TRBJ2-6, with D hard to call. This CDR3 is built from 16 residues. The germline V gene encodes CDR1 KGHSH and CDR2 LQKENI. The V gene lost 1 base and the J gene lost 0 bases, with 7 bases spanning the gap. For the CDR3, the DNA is TGTGCCAGCTCACCACTACGCAACTCTGGGGCCAACGTCCTGACTTTC. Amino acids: CASSPLRNSGANVLTF.

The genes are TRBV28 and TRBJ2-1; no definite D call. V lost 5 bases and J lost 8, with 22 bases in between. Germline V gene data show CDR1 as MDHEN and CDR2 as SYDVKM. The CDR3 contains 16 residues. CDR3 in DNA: TGTGCCAGCAGTCCTCGTTTGAGCTTCTCAAGGTATGAGCAGTTCTTC. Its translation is CASSPRLSFSRYEQFF.

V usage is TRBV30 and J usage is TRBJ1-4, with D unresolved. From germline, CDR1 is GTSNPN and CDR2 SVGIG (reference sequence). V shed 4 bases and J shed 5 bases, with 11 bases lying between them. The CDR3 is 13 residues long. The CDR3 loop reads CAWKEGWNEKLFF. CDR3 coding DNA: TGTGCCTGGAAGGAGGGTTGGAATGAAAAACTGTTTTTT.

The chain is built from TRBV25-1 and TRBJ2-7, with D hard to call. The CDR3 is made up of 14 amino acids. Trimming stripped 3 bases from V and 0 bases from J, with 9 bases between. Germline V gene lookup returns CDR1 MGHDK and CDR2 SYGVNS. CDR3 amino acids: CASSERVSSYEQYF. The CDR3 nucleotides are TGTGCCAGCAGTGAGCGAGTCAGCTCCTACGAGCAGTACTTC.

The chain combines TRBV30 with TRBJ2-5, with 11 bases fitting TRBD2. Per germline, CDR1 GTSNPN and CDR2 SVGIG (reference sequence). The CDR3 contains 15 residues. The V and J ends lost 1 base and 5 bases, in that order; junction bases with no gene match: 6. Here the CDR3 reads CAWSGLAGTGETQYF. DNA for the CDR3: TGTGCCTGGAGTGGACTAGCGGGAACGGGGGAGACCCAGTACTTC.

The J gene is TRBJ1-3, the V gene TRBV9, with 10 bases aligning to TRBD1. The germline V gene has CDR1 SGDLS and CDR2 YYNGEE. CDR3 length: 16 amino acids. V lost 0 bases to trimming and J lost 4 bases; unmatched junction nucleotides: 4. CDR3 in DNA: TGTGCCAGCAGCGTAGGACAGGGGGCAGGGGGAAACACCATATATTTT. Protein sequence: CASSVGQGAGGNTIYF.

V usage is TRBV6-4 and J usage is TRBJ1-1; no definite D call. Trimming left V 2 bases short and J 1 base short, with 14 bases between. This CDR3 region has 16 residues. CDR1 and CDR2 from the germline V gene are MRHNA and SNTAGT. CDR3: CASSDGRLGWNTEAFF. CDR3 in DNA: TGTGCCAGCAGTGACGGGAGGTTAGGTTGGAACACTGAAGCTTTCTTT.

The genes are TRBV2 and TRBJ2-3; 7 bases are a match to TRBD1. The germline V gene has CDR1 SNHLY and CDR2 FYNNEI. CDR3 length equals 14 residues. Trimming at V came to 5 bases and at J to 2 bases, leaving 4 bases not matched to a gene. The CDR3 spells CASSWDRVTDTQYF. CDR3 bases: TGTGCCAGCAGTTGGGACAGAGTCACAGATACGCAGTATTTT.

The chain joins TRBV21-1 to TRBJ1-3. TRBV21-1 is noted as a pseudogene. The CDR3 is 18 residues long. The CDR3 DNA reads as TGTGCCAGCAGCAAAACCCTCAAATTTAGGGACGAGGGAAACACCATATATTTT. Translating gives CASSKTLKFRDEGNTIYF.

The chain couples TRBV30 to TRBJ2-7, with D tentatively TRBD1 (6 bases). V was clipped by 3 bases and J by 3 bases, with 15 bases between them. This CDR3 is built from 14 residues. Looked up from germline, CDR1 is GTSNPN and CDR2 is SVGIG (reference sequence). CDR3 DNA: TGTGCCTGGAGAGCAGGGGCAGGGAACTACGAGCAGTACTTC. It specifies CAWRAGAGNYEQYF.

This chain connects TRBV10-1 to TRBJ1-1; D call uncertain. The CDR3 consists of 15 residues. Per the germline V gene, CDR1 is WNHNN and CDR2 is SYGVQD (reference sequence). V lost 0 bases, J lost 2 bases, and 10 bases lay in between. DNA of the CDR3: TGCGCCAGCAGTGAGTCAGGACGGGGAAACACTGAAGCTTTCTTT. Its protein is CASSESGRGNTEAFF.

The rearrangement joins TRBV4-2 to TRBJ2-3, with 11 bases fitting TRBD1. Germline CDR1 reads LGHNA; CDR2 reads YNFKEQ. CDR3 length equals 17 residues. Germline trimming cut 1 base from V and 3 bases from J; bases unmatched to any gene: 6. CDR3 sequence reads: CASSQGGTGGSTDTQYF. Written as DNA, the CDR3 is TGTGCCAGCAGCCAAGGAGGGACAGGGGGTTCTACAGATACGCAGTATTTT.

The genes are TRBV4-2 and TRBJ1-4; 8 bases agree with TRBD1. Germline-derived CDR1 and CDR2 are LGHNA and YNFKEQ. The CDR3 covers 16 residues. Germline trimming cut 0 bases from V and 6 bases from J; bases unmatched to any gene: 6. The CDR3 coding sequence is TGTGCCAGCAGCCAAGAACCCAGGGGGCTGTATGAAAAACTGTTTTTT. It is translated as CASSQEPRGLYEKLFF.

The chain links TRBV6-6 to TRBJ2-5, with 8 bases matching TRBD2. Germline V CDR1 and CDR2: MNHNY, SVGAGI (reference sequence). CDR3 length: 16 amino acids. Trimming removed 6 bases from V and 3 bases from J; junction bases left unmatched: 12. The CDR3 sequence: CASSRRGGVVKETQYF. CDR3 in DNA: TGTGCCAGCAGCCGCCGGGGGGGAGTTGTCAAAGAGACCCAGTACTTC.

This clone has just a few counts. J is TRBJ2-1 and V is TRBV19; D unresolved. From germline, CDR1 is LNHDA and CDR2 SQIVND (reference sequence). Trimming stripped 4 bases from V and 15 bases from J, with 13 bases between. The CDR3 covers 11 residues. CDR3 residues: CASSTRSRRFF. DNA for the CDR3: TGTGCCAGTAGTACACGGAGCCGGCGGTTCTTC.

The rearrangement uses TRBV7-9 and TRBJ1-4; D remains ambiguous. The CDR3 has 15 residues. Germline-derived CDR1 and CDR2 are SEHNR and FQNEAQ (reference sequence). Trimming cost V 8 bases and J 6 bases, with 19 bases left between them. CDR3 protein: CASSSRATLDEKLFF. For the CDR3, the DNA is TGTGCCAGCTCGTCCCGGGCTACTCTGGATGAAAAACTGTTTTTT.

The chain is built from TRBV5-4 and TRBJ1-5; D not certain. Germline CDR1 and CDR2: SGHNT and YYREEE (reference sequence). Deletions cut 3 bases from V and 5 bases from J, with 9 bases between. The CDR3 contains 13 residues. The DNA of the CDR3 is TGTGCCAGCAGCTCCGAGCGGGATCAGCCCCAGCATTTT. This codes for CASSSERDQPQHF.

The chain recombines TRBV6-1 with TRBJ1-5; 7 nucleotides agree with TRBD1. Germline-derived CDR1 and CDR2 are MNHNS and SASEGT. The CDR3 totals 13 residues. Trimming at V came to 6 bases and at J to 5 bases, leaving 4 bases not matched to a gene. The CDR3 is CASRGTGDQPQHF. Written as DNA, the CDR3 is TGTGCCAGCAGGGGAACAGGGGATCAGCCCCAGCATTTT.

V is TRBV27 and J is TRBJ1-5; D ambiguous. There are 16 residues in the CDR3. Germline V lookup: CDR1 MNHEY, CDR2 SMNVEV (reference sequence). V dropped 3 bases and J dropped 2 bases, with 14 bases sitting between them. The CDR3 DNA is TGTGCCAGCAGTTTGCGCGGGCCCGGGGGCAATCAGCCCCAGCATTTT. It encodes CASSLRGPGGNQPQHF.

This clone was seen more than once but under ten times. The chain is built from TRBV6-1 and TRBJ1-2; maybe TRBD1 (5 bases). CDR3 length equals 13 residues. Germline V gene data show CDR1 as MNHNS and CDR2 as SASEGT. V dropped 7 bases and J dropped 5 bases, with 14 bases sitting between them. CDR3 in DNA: TGTGCCAGCACCCCCAGGGTTGGATATGGCTACACCTTC. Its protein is CASTPRVGYGYTF.

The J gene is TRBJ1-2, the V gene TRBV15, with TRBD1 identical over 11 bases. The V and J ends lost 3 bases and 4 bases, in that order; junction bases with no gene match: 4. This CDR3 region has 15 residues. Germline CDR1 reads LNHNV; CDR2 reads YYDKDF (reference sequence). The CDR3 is CATSRGQGGIYGYTF. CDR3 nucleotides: TGTGCCACCAGCAGGGGACAGGGGGGAATCTATGGCTACACCTTC.

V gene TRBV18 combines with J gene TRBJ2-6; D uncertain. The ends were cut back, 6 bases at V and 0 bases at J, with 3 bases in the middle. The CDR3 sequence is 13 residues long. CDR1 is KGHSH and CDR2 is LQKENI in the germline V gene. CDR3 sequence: CASSSSGANVLTF. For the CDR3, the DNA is TGTGCCAGCTCGTCCTCTGGGGCCAACGTCCTGACTTTC.

The CDR3 protein is CASSLGLAGLANYEQYF. The CDR3 nucleotides are TGCGCCAGCAGCCTAGGACTAGCGGGATTGGCGAACTACGAGCAGTACTTC. The rearrangement uses TRBV5-1 and TRBJ2-7; 12 positions agree with TRBD2. The CDR3 has 17 amino acids. Germline values: CDR1 SGHRS, CDR2 YFSETQ. V gave up 4 bases and J gave up 3 bases; unmatched junction bases: 11. Full variable domain (missing parts from reference TRBV5-1 and TRBJ2-7): KAGVTQTPRYLIKTRGQQVTLSCSPISGHRSVSWYQQTPGQGLQFLFEYFSETQRNKGNFPGRFSGRQFSNSRSEMNVSTLELGDSALYLCASSLGLAGLANYEQYFGPGTRLTVT.

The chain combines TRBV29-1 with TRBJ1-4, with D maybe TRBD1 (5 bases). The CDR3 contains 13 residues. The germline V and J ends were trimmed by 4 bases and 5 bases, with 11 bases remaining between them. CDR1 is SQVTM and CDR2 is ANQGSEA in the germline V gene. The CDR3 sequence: CSVGAGANEKLFF. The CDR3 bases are TGCAGCGTTGGTGCCGGGGCCAATGAAAAACTGTTTTTT.

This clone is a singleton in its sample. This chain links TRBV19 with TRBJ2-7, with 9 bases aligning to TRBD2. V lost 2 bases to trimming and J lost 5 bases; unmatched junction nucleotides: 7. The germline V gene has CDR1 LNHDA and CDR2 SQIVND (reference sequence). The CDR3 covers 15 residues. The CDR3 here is CASSIMAGGPHEQYF. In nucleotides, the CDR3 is TGTGCCAGTAGTATAATGGCGGGAGGGCCCCACGAGCAGTACTTC.

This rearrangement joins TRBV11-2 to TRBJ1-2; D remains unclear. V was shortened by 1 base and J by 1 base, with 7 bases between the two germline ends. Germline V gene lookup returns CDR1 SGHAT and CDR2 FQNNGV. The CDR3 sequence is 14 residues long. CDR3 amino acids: CASSLGSYNYGYTF. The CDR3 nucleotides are TGTGCCAGCAGCTTAGGCAGTTATAACTATGGCTACACCTTC.

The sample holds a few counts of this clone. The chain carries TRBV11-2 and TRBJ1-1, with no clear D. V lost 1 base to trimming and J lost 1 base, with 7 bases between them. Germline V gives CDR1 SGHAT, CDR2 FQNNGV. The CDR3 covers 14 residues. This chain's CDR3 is CASSLAYGNTEAFF. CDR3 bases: TGTGCCAGCAGCTTAGCCTACGGGAACACTGAAGCTTTCTTT. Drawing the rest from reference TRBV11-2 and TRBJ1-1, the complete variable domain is EAGVAQSPRYKIIEKRQSVAFWCNPISGHATLYWYQQILGQGPKLLIQFQNNGVVDDSQLPKDRFSAERLKGVDSTLKIQPAKLEDSAVYLCASSLAYGNTEAFFGQGTRLTVV.